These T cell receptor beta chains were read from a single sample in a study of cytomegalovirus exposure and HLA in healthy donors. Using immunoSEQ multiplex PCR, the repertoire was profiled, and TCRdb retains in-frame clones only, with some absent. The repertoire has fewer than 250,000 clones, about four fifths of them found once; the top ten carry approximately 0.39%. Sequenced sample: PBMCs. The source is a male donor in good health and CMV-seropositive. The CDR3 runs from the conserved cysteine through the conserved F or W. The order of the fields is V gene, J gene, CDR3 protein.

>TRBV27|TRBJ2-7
CASTLKRGGYEQYF
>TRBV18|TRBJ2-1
CASSPSGGYSYNEQFF
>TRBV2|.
CASSAPGTGGDEQYF
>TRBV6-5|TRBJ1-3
CASSWRFSGNTIYF
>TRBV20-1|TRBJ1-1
CSALRNTEAFF
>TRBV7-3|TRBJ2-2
CASSEAGGELFF
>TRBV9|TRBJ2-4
CASSPRQGAKNIQYF
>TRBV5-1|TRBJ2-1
CASSPGTSGRWYNEQFF
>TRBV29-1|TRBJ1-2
CSAGTGVGYGYTF
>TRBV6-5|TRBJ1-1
CASSYSTVNTEAFF
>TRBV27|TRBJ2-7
CASSLNGGFRSYEQYF
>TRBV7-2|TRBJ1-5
CASSSVAGWNQPQHF
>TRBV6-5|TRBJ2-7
CASRMTAYEQYF
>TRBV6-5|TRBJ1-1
CASRSTGRNTEAFF
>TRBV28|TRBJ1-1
CASSLEGSENTEAFF
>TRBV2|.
CASSSQGRMSEQYF
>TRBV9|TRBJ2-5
CASSVSLGTASQETQYF
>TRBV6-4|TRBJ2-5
CASSELGGKDLGTQYF
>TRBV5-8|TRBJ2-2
CASTRGGVNTGELFF
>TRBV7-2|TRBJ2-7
CASKELAGASRDEQYF
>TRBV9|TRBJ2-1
CASSAEGGRQHNEQFF
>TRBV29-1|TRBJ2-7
CSVVQAGTYEQYF
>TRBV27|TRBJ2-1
CASSLNLAGVIYNEQFF
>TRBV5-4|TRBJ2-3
CASSSATGGLKTDTQYF
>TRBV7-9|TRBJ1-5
CSSSLGTGVHQPQHF